This T cell receptor beta chain was identified during a study of low-dose radiotherapy and immunotherapy resistance in tumors. Study-wide context: Patients of Cohort 1 had 0.5 Gy fractions every 2 weeks, which summed to 6.5 Gy.

Noted time point: after trial treatment. Noted treatment: LDRT plus nivolumab, ipilimumab, low-dose cyclophosphamide and aspirin (RACIN trial). In the RACIN dose-escalation trial, donors got nivolumab plus ipilimumab with aspirin, cyclophosphamide and radiotherapy. The germline V gene encodes CDR1 LGHDT and CDR2 YNNKEL (reference sequence). V was cut by 4 bases and J by 2 bases, with 16 bases left in between. This CDR3 has 16 residues. This clonotype has ten or more counts. Alpha- and beta-chain coverage of first-strand cDNA came from TRAV- and TRBV-specific primers. The PCR that amplified TCRs ran for around 20 cycles, relying on a constant-region primer and a V-primer adapter. Each CDR3 protein gets one entry after TCRdb re-called the reads with MiXCR. There are approximately 100,000 distinct CDR3 sequences in the sample; 20% occur only once, and roughly 4.3% lies in the top ten.

The TCR comes from a male donor with prostate cancer. Sequencing used PBMCs, obtained after low-dose radiotherapy plus immunotherapy. V and J are TRBV3-1 and TRBJ2-3; no reliable D call. The CDR3 DNA reads TGTGCCAGCAGCCCCATGGCCGCACAGTACACAGATACGCAGTATTTT. Protein sequence: CASSPMAAQYTDTQYF.